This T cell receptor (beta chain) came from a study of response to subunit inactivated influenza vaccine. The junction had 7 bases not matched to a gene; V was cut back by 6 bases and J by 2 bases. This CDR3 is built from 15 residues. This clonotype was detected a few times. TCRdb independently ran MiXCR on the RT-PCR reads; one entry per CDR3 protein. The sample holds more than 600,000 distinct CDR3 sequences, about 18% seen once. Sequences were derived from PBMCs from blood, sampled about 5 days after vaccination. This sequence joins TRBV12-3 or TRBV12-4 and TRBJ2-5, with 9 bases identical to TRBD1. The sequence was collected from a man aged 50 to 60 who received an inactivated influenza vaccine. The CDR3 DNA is TGTGCCAGCAGACCTACAGGGGGCGAACAAGAGACCCAGTACTTC. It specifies CASRPTGGEQETQYF.